One sample yielded the 23 T cell receptor beta chains listed below, sequenced in a study of tissue T cells after allogeneic stem cell transplantation (dated by TCRdb to between 2021 and 2022). The time point label here, explained by the study, means: mouse harvest day 14 after allogeneic transplant. Each mouse graft, delivered by tail vein injection, combined 10^6 splenic CD5+ T cells with 10^7 T-cell-depleted bone marrow cells. The method behind the library was the immunoSEQ multiplex PCR assay. In its TCRdb copy, this immuneACCESS table keeps in-frame sequences only and misses some clones. Where compared with another copy, unresolved V genes explain less than half of these, and the others have no known cause. This sample is represented by about 7,700 clones; under 40% of them were singletons. More than 6% of the sample belongs to the ten largest clones. Source material: skin. These receptors were obtained from a female BALB/c mouse given C57BL/6 T cells with graft-versus-host disease after an allogeneic hematopoietic cell transplant.

In the case of this clone: The listed genes are named as in mouse. The missing CDR3 end, 1 residue past where the read stops, is filled in from the germline J gene. The chain carries TRBV29 and TRBJ2-2, with a possible D match to TRBD2 (7 bases). V shed 1 base and J shed 6 bases, with 12 bases lying between them. The CDR3 loop spans 15 amino acids. CDR1 and CDR2 (germline): MSHET, SYDVDS. The CDR3 region is CASSLLGGGPGQLYF. Partial CDR3 DNA: TGTGCTAGCAGTTTATTGGGGGGCGGTCCCGGGCAGCTCTAC.

A note on this clone: Gene names and germline match the mouse. Read sequence stops 1 residue before the CDR3 end, and the germline J gene provides the missing end. The chain combines TRBV26 with TRBJ2-4, with no clear D. Germline V lookup: CDR1 KGHPV, CDR2 FQNQEV (reference sequence). The CDR3 is 14 residues long. V was pared by 2 bases and J by 0 bases, with 6 bases between. The CDR3: CASSLDESQNTLYF. The part of the CDR3 DNA that was read is TGTGCCAGCAGTCTGGACGAAAGTCAAAACACCTTGTAC. Based on the CDR3 plus reference TRBV26 and TRBJ2-4, the full variable domain is NSKVIQTPRYLVKGQGQKAKMRCIPEKGHPVVFWYQQNKNNEFKFLINFQNQEVLQQIDMTEKRFSAECPSNSPCSLEIQSSEAGDSALYLCASSLDESQNTLYFGAGTRLSVL.

This clone has only a few counts. Genes here carry mouse names. With the read ending 1 residue before the CDR3 end, the germline J gene is used to fill in that end. The rearrangement links TRBV26 to TRBJ2-2, with 9 nucleotides matching TRBD1. The trim removed 1 base at V and 4 bases at J, leaving 4 bases unmatched. The CDR3 consists of 16 residues. The germline V gene has CDR1 KGHPV and CDR2 FQNQEV (reference sequence). The CDR3: CASSLWDRAGTGQLYF. The CDR3 bases that were read are TGTGCCAGCAGTCTGTGGGACAGGGCGGGCACCGGGCAGCTCTAC.

This clone has a handful of counts. The genes and germline here are from mouse. The sequence runs out 1 residue before the end of the CDR3; the remainder is reconstructed from the germline J gene. The J gene is TRBJ2-3, the V gene TRBV12-1, with TRBD2 identical over 9 bases. CDR3 length: 17 residues. Germline loops: CDR1 SGHSN, CDR2 HYEKVE. Germline trimming cut 0 bases from V and 0 bases from J; bases unmatched to any gene: 6. CDR3 DNA (partial): TGTGCCAGCTCTCTCATCCTGGGGGGGGTTAGTGCAGAAACGCTGTAT. This codes for CASSLILGGVSAETLY. The full-length CDR3 reads as CASSLILGGVSAETLYF. Drawing the rest from reference TRBV12-1 and TRBJ2-3, the complete variable domain is DSGVVQSPRHIIKEKGGRSVLTCIPISGHSNVVWYQQTLGKELKFLIQHYEKVERDKGFLPSRFSVQQFDDYHSEMNMSALELEDSAMYFCASSLILGGVSAETLYFGSGTRLTVL.

Comment on this clone: Gene names and germline refer to mouse. CDR3 bases read: TGTGCAAGCAGCTTCCTGGGGGGGCGCCCCGGGCAGCTCTAC. This gives the protein CASSFLGGRPGQLY. The entire CDR3 sequence reads CASSFLGGRPGQLYF. The chain recombines TRBV16 with TRBJ2-2; 10 bases fit TRBD2. Read data end 1 residue before the CDR3 end; the end is taken from the germline J gene. This CDR3 contains 15 residues. The germline V gene encodes CDR1 SGHSA and CDR2 FRNQAP. The ends lost 3 bases at V and 6 bases at J; junction bases unmatched: 4. Full variable domain (missing parts from reference TRBV16 and TRBJ2-2): NAGVIQTPRHKVTGKGQEATLWCEPISGHSAVFWYRQTIVQGLEFLTYFRNQAPIDDSGMPKERFSAQMPNQSHSTLKIQSTQPQDSAVYLCASSFLGGRPGQLYFGEGSKLTVL.

As regards this clone: The genes and germline here are from mouse. The read comes to an end 1 residue before the CDR3 does, leaving the germline J gene to fill in the end. The V call is TRBV23, the J call TRBJ2-4; the table names TRBD1, a call not compared with the DNA. CDR3 length: 14 residues. The V gene's germline CDR1 is KGHTA and CDR2 FQNQQP. Incomplete CDR3 DNA: TGCTCCAGCAGCCGGACACTTAGTCAAAACACCTTGTAC. Amino acids: CSSSRTLSQNTLY. The full CDR3 protein is CSSSRTLSQNTLYF. The full variable domain, completed using reference TRBV23 and TRBJ2-4, is DAAVTQKPRYLIKMKGQEAEMKCIPEKGHTAVFWYQQKQSKELKFLIYFQNQQPLDQIDMVKERFSAVCPSSSLCSLGIRTCEAEDSALYLCSSSRTLSQNTLYFGAGTRLSVL.

Concerning this clone itself: Mouse gene names and germline throughout. The missing CDR3 end, 1 residue past where the read stops, is filled in from the germline J gene. The chain carries TRBV26 and TRBJ2-5; perhaps TRBD2 as D (7 bases). The germline V gene encodes CDR1 KGHPV and CDR2 FQNQEV (reference sequence). The germline V and J ends were trimmed by 2 bases and 4 bases, with 10 bases remaining between them. The CDR3 covers 14 residues. The CDR3 here is CASSLRGGEDTQYF. The DNA read from the CDR3 is TGTGCCAGCAGTCTGAGGGGGGGAGAAGACACCCAGTAC.

This clone was counted only a few times. The genes and germline here are from mouse. The read ends 1 residue before the CDR3 terminus; that terminus is restored from the germline J gene. V usage is TRBV26 and J usage is TRBJ2-1; 8 bases align to TRBD1. Germline assignment: CDR1 KGHPV and CDR2 FQNQEV (reference sequence). The ends lost 6 bases at V and 7 bases at J; junction bases unmatched: 5. The CDR3 spans 13 residues. The CDR3: CASSRQGRAEQFF. Partial CDR3 DNA: TGTGCCAGCAGCCGACAGGGGCGGGCTGAGCAGTTC.

With respect to this clone: Genes and germline are mouse. The CDR3 is cut off 1 residue early in the read; its end comes from the germline J gene. This chain uses TRBV26 with TRBJ1-1; TRBD1 is a possible D gene (6 bases). The CDR3 sequence is 12 residues long. Germline lookup yields CDR1 KGHPV and CDR2 FQNQEV (reference sequence). V was pared by 2 bases and J by 7 bases, with 8 bases between. Partial CDR3 DNA: TGTGCCAGCAGTCTGGGGGGGCTAGAAGTCTTC. Its translation is CASSLGGLEVF. The full CDR3 is CASSLGGLEVFF.

To note about this clone: Each gene name is a mouse one. The read ends 1 residue early relative to the CDR3; the germline J gene fills the gap. The same CDR3 arises from other DNA sequences in this sample as well. V usage is TRBV13-1 and J usage is TRBJ2-1; 7 bases line up with TRBD1. V trimming: 7 bases; J trimming: 1 base; junction bases outside the gene matches: 8. Germline-derived CDR1 and CDR2 are NSHNY and SYGAGN. CDR3 length equals 15 residues. CDR3 amino acids: CASASRDRNYAEQFF. CDR3 DNA, as far as it was read: TGTGCCAGCGCTAGCCGGGACAGAAACTATGCTGAGCAGTTC.

Comment on this clone: The listed genes are named as in mouse. The CDR3 end lies 1 residue beyond the end of the read and is filled in from the germline J gene. The chain recombines TRBV3 with TRBJ2-7; TRBD2 matches 7 bases. Germline values: CDR1 SNHLY, CDR2 FYNGKV (reference sequence). CDR3 length equals 14 residues. Trimming removed 1 base from V and 7 bases from J; junction bases left unmatched: 7. This chain's CDR3 is CASSLVRGGREQYF. The CDR3 bases that were read are TGTGCCAGCAGCTTAGTCCGGGGGGGGAGGGAACAGTAC.

A remark on this clone: Mouse gene names and germline throughout. With the read ending 1 residue before the CDR3 end, the germline J gene is used to fill in that end. This chain links TRBV26 with TRBJ2-3, with 9 bases aligning to TRBD1. Germline CDR1 KGHPV, CDR2 FQNQEV (reference sequence). The CDR3 is made up of 14 amino acids. Unmatched junction bases numbered 6, after V lost 8 bases and J lost 3 bases. CDR3 bases read: TGTGCCAGCTCAACAGGGGGCAGGGCAGAAACGCTGTAT. Its translation is CASSTGGRAETLY. The entire CDR3 sequence reads CASSTGGRAETLYF.

As for this clone: The gene names here belong to mouse. CDR3 DNA, as far as it was read: TGTGCCAGCAGCCAAGAGGGGGGGGGCTCCGACTACACC. Protein product: CASSQEGGGSDYT. The whole CDR3 reads CASSQEGGGSDYTF. The genes are TRBV2 and TRBJ1-2; a possible D gene is TRBD1 (5 bases). The read falls 1 residue short of the CDR3 end, and the missing part is taken from the germline J gene. Trimming shortened V by 0 bases and J by 4 bases, and 9 bases separated the two germline ends. Germline CDR1 reads LGHNA; CDR2 reads YSYQKL. This CDR3 comprises 14 residues.

Notes on this clone: The listed genes are named as in mouse. The read is 1 residue too short to cover the CDR3 end, so that end is filled in from the germline J gene. This chain links TRBV16 with TRBJ2-5; tentatively, D is TRBD1 (5 bases). Germline CDR1 is SGHSA and CDR2 is FRNQAP. The CDR3 spans 13 residues. With 5 bases removed from V and 2 bases from J, the gap between germline ends came to 8 bases. The DNA read from the CDR3 is TGTGCAAGCAGCCCGACAGCCCAAGACACCCAGTAC. This sequence encodes CASSPTAQDTQY. The CDR3 in full is CASSPTAQDTQYF.

This clone occurred a few times. Mouse gene names and germline throughout. The read stops 1 residue short of the end of the CDR3; the missing end is completed from the germline J gene. The V call is TRBV26, the J call TRBJ2-4, with D perhaps matching TRBD1 or TRBD2 (5 bases each). The CDR3 has 15 amino acids. V was trimmed by 3 bases and J by 3 bases, leaving 13 bases between them. CDR1 and CDR2 (germline): KGHPV, FQNQEV (reference sequence). CDR3 bases read: TGTGCCAGCAGTCTCGGGCAGGGACGGCAAAACACCTTGTAC. Translated: CASSLGQGRQNTLY. The full CDR3 protein reads CASSLGQGRQNTLYF.

This clone appeared a few times. The genes and germline here are from mouse. The CDR3 end falls 1 residue outside the read, so it is completed with the germline J gene. The gene calls are TRBV26 and TRBJ2-7; the match to TRBD2 covers 14 bases. This CDR3 spans 16 amino acids. The germline V gene has CDR1 KGHPV and CDR2 FQNQEV (reference sequence). The junction had 8 bases not matched to a gene; V was cut back by 3 bases and J by 7 bases. The sequenced part of the CDR3 DNA is TGTGCCAGCAGTCTTCGGGACTGGGGGGGCGCTGAGGAACAGTAC. Its translation: CASSLRDWGGAEEQY. The full CDR3 is CASSLRDWGGAEEQYF.

Points on this clone: Mouse names are used for the genes. Read data end 1 residue before the CDR3 end; the end is taken from the germline J gene. The chain has TRBV19 and TRBJ2-7, with D tentatively TRBD1 (7 bases). The V gene's germline CDR1 is FNHDT and CDR2 SITEND (reference sequence). V dropped 1 base and J dropped 0 bases, with 11 bases sitting between them. The CDR3 runs 15 residues. The CDR3 loop is CASSIRGPSSYEQYF. The covered CDR3 bases are TGTGCCAGCAGTATAAGGGGGCCGAGCTCCTATGAACAGTAC.

Concerning this clone itself: Gene names are mouse gene names. Partial CDR3 DNA: TGTGCCAGCAGCTTAGGACAGGGATATGCTGAGCAGTTC. This encodes CASSLGQGYAEQF. The CDR3 in its entirety is CASSLGQGYAEQFF. The genes are TRBV3 and TRBJ2-1; 7 nucleotides match TRBD1. Read sequence stops 1 residue before the CDR3 end, and the germline J gene provides the missing end. Unmatched junction bases numbered 1, after V lost 1 base and J lost 4 bases. CDR1 is SNHLY and CDR2 is FYNGKV in the germline V gene (reference sequence). This CDR3 region has 14 residues.

This clone has a handful of counts. Germline and genes: mouse. The read gets to within 1 residue of the CDR3 end, and the germline J gene fills in the rest. This sequence joins TRBV5 and TRBJ2-4, with TRBD2 identical over 9 bases. Losses at the gene ends were 1 base for V and 0 bases for J; bases not matched to a gene: 2. The CDR3 has 16 residues. The V gene's germline CDR1 is LGHNA and CDR2 YNLKQL (reference sequence). CDR3 protein: CASSQGTGDSQNTLYF. The DNA read from the CDR3 is TGTGCCAGCAGCCAAGGGACTGGGGATAGTCAAAACACCTTGTAC.

This clone ranks as medium-sized. Mouse gene names apply. From the germline J gene comes the end of the CDR3, since the read stops 1 residue before it. The chain uses TRBV26 and TRBJ1-3; the D is unclear. Germline V CDR1 and CDR2: KGHPV, FQNQEV (reference sequence). CDR3 length equals 14 residues. Trimming took 4 bases from V and 0 from J, leaving 7 bases between them. CDR3 loop: CASSRPNSGNTLYF. CDR3 bases read: TGTGCCAGCAGTCGACCGAATTCTGGAAATACGCTCTAT.

For this clone: All gene names here are mouse names. The read gets to within 1 residue of the CDR3 end, and the germline J gene fills in the rest. V usage is TRBV26 and J usage is TRBJ1-1; the D is unclear. From germline, CDR1 is KGHPV and CDR2 FQNQEV (reference sequence). This CDR3 has 14 residues. Deletions cut 2 bases from V and 3 bases from J, with 10 bases between. The CDR3 loop is CASSLNGVDTEVFF. The CDR3 DNA, read in part, is TGTGCCAGCAGTCTGAATGGGGTAGACACAGAAGTCTTC.

As to this clone: Gene and germline names: mouse. The read finishes 1 residue shy of the CDR3 end, and the germline J gene is used to complete it. V is TRBV5 and J is TRBJ2-7; 7 bases line up with TRBD1. Per germline, CDR1 LGHNA and CDR2 YNLKQL (reference sequence). The CDR3 totals 14 residues. V was pared by 1 base and J by 6 bases, with 6 bases of the junction left unmatched. The CDR3 is CASSQGTGVGEQYF. The DNA read from the CDR3 is TGTGCCAGCAGCCAAGGGACAGGAGTTGGTGAACAGTAC.

With regard to this clone: Gene and germline names: mouse. The CDR3 is cut off 1 residue early in the read; its end comes from the germline J gene. The rearrangement joins TRBV12-2 to TRBJ2-7; 8 positions match TRBD2. CDR1 and CDR2 (germline): SGHLS, HYDKME. The trim removed 4 bases at V and 0 bases at J, leaving 7 bases unmatched. The CDR3 runs to 15 residues. CDR3 region: CASSPTGVSSYEQYF. The part of the CDR3 DNA that was read is TGTGCCAGCTCACCGACTGGGGTTAGCTCCTATGAACAGTAC.